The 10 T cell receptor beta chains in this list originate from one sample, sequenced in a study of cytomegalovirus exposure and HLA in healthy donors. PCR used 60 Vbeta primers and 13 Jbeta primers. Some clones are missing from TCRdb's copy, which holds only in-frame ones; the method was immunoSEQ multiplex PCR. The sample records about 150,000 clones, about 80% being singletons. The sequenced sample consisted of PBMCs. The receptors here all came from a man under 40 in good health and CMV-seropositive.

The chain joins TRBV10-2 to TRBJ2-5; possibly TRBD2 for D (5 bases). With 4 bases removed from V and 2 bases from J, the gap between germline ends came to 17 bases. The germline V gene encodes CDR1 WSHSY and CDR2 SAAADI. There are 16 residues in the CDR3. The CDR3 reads CASSVGFRGRQETQYF. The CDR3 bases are TGCGCCAGCAGTGTCGGGTTCCGAGGGCGGCAAGAGACCCAGTACTTC.

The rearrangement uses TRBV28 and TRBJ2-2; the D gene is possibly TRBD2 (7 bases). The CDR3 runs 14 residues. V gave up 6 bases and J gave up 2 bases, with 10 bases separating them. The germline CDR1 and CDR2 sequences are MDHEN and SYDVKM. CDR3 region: CASRGGGNTGELFF. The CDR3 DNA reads TGTGCCAGCAGGGGAGGGGGAAACACCGGGGAGCTGTTTTTT.

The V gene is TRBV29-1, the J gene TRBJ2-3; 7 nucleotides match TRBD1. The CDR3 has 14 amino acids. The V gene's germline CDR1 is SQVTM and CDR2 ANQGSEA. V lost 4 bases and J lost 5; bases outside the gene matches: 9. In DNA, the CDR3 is TGCAGCGTTGGGAACAGGGGTAATATAGATACGCAGTATTTT. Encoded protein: CSVGNRGNIDTQYF.

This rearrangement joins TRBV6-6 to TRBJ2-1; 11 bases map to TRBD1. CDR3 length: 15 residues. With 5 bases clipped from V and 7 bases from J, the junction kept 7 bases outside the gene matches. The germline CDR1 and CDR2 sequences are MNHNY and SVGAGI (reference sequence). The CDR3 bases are TGTGCCAGCAGTCACGGACAGGGGGCGCGGAATGAGCAGTTCTTC. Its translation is CASSHGQGARNEQFF.

CDR3 sequence reads: CASTMACGANVLTF. The CDR3 region has the DNA TGTGCCAGCACGATGGCCTGTGGGGCCAACGTCCTGACTTTC. V is TRBV21-1 and J is TRBJ2-6; TRBD1, the table's D call, lacks a check against the DNA. TRBV21-1 is deemed a pseudogene. The CDR3 is made up of 14 amino acids.

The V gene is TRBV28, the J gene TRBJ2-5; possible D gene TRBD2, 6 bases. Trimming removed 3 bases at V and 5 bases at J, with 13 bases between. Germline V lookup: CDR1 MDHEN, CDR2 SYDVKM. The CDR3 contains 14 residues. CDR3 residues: CASSFLAILETQYF. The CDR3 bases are TGTGCCAGCAGTTTTCTAGCGATTCTCGAGACCCAGTACTTC.

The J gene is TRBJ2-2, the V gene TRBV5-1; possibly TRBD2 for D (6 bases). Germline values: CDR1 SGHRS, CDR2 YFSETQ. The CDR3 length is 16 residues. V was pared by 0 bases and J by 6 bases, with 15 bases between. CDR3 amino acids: CASSLAAGPPPGELFF. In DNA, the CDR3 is TGCGCCAGCAGCTTGGCCGCGGGACCCCCTCCCGGGGAGCTGTTTTTT.

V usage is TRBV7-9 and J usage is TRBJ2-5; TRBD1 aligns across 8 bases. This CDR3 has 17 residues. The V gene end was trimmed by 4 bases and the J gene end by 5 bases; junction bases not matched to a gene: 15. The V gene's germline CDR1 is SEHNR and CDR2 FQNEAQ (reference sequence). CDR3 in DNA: TGTGCCAGCAGCTCCTTAGAAGGACAGGGAGTCGGGGAGACCCAGTACTTC. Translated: CASSSLEGQGVGETQYF. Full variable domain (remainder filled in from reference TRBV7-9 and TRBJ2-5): DTGVSQNPRHKITKRGQNVTFRCDPISEHNRLYWYRQTLGQGPEFLTYFQNEAQLEKSRLLSDRFSAERPKGSFSTLEIQRTEQGDSAMYLCASSSLEGQGVGETQYFGPGTRLLVL.

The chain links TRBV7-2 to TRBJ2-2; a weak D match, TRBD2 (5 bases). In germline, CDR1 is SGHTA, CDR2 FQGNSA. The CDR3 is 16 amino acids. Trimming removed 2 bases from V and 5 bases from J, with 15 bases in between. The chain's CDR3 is CASSLTPIRTTGELFF. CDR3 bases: TGTGCCAGCAGCTTAACCCCTATACGGACTACCGGGGAGCTGTTTTTT.

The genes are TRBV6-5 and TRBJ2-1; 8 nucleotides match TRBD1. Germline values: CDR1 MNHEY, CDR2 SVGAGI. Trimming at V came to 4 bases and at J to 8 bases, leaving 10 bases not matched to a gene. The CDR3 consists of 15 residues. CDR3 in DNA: TGTGCCAGCAGTTTTTGGACAGGGAAGGCTCATGAGCAGTTCTTC. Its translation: CASSFWTGKAHEQFF.